The present T cell receptor beta chain was sequenced within a study of T cells after yellow fever vaccination. This CDR3 is 14 amino acids long. Per germline, CDR1 MNHNS and CDR2 SASEGT. V was pared by 0 bases and J by 4 bases, with 9 bases between. General observations from the study: Clonotypes shared by both compartments, CD4 and CD8, made up a small share. Abundant clonotypes from the bulk population could get into FACS-sorted repertoires as contaminants. Most primary-vaccination clones recurred post-booster (roughly 96% CD4, about 90% CD8).

Synthesis of TCR cDNA relied on 5'RACE template switching, which attached a universal primer site and UMIs. TCRdb re-analysed the 5' RACE reads in MiXCR, keeping a single row per CDR3 protein. The profile covers around 300,000 distinct CDR3 sequences, with roughly 3.9% appearing a single time and 20% to 25% taken by the ten largest. Many counts were recorded for this clonotype. Its antigen is unidentified. The chain has TRBV6-1 and TRBJ1-2; D unclear. Sample: PBMCs, taken 5 days after the yellow fever booster vaccination. The clonotype originates from a young man who received the YFV17D yellow fever vaccine. DNA of the CDR3: TGTGCCAGCAGTGAAGCTATGCGGGGCTATGGCTACACCTTC. It specifies CASSEAMRGYGYTF.